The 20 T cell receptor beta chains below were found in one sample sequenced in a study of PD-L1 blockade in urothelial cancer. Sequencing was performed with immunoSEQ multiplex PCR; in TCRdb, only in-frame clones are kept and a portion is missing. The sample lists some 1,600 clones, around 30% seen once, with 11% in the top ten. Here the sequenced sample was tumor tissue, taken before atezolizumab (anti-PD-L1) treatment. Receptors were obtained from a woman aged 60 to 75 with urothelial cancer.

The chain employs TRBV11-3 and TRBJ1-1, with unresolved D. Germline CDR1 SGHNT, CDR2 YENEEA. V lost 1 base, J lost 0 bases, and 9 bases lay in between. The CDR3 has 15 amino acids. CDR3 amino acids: CASSLVPGMNTEAFF. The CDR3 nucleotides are TGTGCCAGCAGCTTAGTACCGGGGATGAACACTGAAGCTTTCTTT.

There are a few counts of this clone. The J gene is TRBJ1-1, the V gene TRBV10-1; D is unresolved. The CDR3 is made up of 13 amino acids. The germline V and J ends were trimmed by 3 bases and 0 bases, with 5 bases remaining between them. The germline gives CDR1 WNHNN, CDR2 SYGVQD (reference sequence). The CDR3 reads CASSETVNTEAFF. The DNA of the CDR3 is TGCGCCAGCAGTGAAACGGTGAACACTGAAGCTTTCTTT.

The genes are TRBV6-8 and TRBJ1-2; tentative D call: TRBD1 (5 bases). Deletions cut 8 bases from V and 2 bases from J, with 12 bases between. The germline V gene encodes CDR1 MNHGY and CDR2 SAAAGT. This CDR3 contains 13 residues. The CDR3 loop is CASSRAGNYGYTF. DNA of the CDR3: TGTGCCAGCTCTCGAGCAGGGAACTATGGCTACACCTTC.

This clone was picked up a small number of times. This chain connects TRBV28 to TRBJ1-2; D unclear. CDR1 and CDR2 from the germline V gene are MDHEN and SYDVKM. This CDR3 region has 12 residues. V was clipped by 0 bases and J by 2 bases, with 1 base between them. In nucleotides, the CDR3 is TGTGCCAGCAGTTTATGGAACTATGGCTACACCTTC. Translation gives CASSLWNYGYTF.

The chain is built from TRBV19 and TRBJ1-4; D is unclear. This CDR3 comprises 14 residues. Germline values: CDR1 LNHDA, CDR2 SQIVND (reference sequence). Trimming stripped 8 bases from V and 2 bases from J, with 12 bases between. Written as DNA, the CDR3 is TGTGCCAGTCACGGACGAGGGACTAATGAAAAACTGTTTTTT. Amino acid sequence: CASHGRGTNEKLFF.

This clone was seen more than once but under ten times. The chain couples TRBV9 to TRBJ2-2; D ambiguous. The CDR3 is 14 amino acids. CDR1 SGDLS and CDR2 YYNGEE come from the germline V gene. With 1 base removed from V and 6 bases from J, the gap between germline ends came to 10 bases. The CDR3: CASSVSSLAGELFF. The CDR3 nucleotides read TGTGCCAGCAGCGTAAGTTCCCTGGCCGGGGAGCTGTTTTTT.

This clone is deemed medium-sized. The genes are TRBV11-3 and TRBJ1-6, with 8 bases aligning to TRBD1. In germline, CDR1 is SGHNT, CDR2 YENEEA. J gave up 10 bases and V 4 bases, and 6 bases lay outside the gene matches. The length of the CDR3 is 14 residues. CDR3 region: CASSSDRVSSPLHF. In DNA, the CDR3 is TGTGCCAGCAGCTCGGACAGGGTCTCCTCACCCCTCCACTTT.

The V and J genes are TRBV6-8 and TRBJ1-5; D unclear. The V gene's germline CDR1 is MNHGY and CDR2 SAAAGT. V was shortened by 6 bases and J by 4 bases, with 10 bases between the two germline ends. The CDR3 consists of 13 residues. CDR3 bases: TGTGCCAGCAGCAGCCAGGTGAATCAGCCCCAGCATTTT. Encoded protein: CASSSQVNQPQHF.

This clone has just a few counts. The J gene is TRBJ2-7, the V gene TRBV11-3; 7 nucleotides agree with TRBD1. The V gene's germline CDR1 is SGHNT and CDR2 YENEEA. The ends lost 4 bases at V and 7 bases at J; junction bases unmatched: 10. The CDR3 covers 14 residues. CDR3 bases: TGTGCCAGCAGCTCGGGGACAGCCTCGGGGGAGCAGTACTTC. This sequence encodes CASSSGTASGEQYF.

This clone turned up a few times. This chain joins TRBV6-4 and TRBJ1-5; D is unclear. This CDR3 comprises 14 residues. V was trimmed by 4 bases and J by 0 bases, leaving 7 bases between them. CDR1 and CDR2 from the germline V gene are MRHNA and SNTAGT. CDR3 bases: TGTGCCAGCAGTGTTGAGTATAGCAATCAGCCCCAGCATTTT. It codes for CASSVEYSNQPQHF.

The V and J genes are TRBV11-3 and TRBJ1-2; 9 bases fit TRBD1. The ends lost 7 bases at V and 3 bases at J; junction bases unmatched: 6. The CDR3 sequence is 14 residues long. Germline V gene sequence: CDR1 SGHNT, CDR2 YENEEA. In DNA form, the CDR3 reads TGTGCCAGCAACCCACAGGGGGCGGACTATGGCTACACCTTC. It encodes CASNPQGADYGYTF. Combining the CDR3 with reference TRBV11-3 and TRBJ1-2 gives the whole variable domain EAGVVQSPRYKIIEKKQPVAFWCNPISGHNTLYWYLQNLGQGPELLIRYENEEAVDDSQLPKDRFSAERLKGVDSTLKIQPAELGDSAVYLCASNPQGADYGYTFGSGTRLTVV.

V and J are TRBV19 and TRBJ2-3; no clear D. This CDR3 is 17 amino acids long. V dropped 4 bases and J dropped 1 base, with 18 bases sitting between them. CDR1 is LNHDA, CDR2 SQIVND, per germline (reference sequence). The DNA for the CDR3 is TGTGCCAGTAGTAGGGGTGGGCTTTCCACGGGCACAGATACGCAGTATTTT. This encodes CASSRGGLSTGTDTQYF.

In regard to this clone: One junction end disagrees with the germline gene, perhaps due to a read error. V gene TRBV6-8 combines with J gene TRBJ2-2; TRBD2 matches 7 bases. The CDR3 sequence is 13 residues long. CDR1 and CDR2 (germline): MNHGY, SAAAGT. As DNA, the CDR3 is TGTGCCATCAGTGGAGCGGGAACCGGGGAGCTGTTTTTT. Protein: CAISGAGTGELFF.

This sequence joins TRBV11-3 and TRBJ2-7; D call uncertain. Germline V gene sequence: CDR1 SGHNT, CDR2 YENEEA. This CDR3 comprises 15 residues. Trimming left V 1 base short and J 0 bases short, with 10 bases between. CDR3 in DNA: TGTGCCAGCAGCTTAGGGCAGAAATCCTCCTACGAGCAGTACTTC. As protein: CASSLGQKSSYEQYF.

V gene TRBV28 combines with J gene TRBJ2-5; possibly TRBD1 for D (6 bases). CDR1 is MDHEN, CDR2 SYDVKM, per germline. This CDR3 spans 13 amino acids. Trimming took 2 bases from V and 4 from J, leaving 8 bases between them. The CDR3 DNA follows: TGTGCCAGCAGTTTACTCAGGGGAGAGACCCAGTACTTC. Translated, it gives CASSLLRGETQYF.

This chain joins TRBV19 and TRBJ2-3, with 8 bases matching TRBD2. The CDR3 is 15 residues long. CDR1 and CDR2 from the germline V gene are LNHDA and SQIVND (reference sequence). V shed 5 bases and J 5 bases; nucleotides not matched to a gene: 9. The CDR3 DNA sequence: TGTGCCAGTAGTTCTGGCGGGGGGCCGGGAGATACGCAGTATTTT. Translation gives CASSSGGGPGDTQYF.

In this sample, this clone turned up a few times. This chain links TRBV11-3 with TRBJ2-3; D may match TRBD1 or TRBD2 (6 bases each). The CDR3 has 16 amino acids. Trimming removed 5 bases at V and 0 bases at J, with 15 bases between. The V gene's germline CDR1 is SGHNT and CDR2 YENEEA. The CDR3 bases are TGTGCCAGCAGCCCATGGGGGGCGCCTAGCACAGATACGCAGTATTTT. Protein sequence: CASSPWGAPSTDTQYF.

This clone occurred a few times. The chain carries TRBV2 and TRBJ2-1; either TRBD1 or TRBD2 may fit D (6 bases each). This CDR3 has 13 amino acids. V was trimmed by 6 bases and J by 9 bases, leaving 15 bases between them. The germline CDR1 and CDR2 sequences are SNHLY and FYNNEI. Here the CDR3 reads CASSGWGAGEQFF. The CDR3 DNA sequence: TGTGCCAGCAGCGGGTGGGGGGCCGGTGAGCAGTTCTTC.

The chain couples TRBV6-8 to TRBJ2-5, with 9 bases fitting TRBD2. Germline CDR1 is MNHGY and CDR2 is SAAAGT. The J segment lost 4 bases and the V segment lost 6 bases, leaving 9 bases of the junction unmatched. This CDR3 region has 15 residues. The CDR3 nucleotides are TGTGCCAGCAGAGGAGCGGGAGGCCGTGGAGAGACCCAGTACTTC. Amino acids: CASRGAGGRGETQYF.

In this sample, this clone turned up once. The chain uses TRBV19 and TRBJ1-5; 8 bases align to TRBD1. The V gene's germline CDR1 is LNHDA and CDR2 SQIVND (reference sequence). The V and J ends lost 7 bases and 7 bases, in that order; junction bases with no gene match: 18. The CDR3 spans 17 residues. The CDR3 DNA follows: TGTGCCAGTACTTTGTTTTTTGGACAGGGCTCCAGCCAGCCCCAGCATTTT. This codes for CASTLFFGQGSSQPQHF.